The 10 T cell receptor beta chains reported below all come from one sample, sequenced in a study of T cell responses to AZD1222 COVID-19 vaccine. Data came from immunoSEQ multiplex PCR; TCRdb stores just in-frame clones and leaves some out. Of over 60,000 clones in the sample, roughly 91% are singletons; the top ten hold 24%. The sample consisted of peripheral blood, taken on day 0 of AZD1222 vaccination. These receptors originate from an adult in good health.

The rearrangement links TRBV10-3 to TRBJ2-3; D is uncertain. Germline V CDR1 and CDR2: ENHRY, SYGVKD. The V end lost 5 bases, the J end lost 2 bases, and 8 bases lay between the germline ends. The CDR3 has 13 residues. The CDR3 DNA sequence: TGTGCCATCAGTACAAGAACCACAGATACGCAGTATTTT. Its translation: CAISTRTTDTQYF.

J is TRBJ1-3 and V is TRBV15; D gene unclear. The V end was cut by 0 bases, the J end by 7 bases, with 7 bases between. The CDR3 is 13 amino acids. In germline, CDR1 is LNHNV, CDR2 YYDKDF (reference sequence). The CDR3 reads CATSRDPGNTIYF. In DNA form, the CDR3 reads TGTGCCACCAGCAGAGATCCCGGGAACACCATATATTTT.

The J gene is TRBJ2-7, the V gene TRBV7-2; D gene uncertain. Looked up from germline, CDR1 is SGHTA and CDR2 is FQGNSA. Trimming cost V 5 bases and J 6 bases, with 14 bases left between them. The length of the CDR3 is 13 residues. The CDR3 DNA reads TGTGCCAGCAGCCTACGGATCGCGACCGAGCAGTACTTC. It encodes CASSLRIATEQYF.

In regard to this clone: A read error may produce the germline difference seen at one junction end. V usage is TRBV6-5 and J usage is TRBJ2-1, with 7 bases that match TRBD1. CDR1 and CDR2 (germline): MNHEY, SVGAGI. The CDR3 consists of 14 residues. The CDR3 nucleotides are TGTGCCAGCAGTTACTTATCGACGAGTGACAGGGCCGTCTTC. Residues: CASSYLSTSDRAVF.

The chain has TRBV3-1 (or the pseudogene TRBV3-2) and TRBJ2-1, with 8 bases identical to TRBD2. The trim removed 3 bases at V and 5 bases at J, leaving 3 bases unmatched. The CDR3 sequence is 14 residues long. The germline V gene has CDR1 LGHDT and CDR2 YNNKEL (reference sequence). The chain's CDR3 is CASSHTGGDNEQFF. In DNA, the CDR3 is TGTGCCAGCAGCCATACCGGGGGGGACAATGAGCAGTTCTTC.

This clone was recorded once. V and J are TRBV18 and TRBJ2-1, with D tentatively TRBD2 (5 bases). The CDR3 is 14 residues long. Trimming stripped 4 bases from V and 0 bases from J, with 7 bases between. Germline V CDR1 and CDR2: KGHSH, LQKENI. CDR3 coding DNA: TGTGCCAGCTCACTCCGGGACTCCTACAATGAGCAGTTCTTC. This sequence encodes CASSLRDSYNEQFF.

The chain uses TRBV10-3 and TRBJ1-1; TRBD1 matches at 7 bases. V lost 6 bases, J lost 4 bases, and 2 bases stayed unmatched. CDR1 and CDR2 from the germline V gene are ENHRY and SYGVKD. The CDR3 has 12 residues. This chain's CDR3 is CAIRPGGTEAFF. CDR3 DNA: TGTGCCATCAGGCCAGGGGGCACTGAAGCTTTCTTT.

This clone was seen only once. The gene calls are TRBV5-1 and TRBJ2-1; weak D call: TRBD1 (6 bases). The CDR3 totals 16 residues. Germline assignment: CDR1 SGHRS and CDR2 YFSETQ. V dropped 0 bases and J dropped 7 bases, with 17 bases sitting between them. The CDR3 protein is CASSLEGEWGKNEQFF. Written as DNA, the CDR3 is TGCGCCAGCAGCTTGGAGGGGGAGTGGGGTAAAAATGAGCAGTTCTTC.

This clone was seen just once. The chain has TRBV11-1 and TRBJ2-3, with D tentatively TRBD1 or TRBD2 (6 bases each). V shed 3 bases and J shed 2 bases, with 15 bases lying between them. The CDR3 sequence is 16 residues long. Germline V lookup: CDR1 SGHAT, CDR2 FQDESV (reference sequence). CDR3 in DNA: TGTGCCAGCAGCTTGGGGGCTAGCGATGACACAGATACGCAGTATTTT. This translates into CASSLGASDDTDTQYF. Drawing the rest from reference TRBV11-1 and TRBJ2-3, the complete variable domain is EAEVAQSPRYKITEKSQAVAFWCDPISGHATLYWYRQILGQGPELLVQFQDESVVDDSQLPKDRFSAERLKGVDSTLKIQPAELGDSAMYLCASSLGASDDTDTQYFGPGTRLTVL.

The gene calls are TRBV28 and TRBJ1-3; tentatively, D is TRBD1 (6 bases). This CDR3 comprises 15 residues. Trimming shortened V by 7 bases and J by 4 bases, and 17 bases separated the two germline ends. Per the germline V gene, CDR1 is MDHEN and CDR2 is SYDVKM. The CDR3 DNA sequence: TGTGCCAGCATACGGGGGCCTTCAGAAGGAAACACCATATATTTT. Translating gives CASIRGPSEGNTIYF. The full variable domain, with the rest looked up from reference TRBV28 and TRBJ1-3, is DVKVTQSSRYLVKRTGEKVFLECVQDMDHENMFWYRQDPGLGLRLIYFSYDVKMKEKGDIPEGYSVSREKKERFSLILESASTNQTSMYLCASIRGPSEGNTIYFGEGSWLTVV.